Following are 14 T cell receptor beta chains from one sample sequenced in a study of yellow fever vaccine responses in identical twins. MiXCR, run by TCRdb on the RT-PCR reads, gives a single entry per CDR3 protein. The sample comprises 350 to 500 distinct CDR3 sequences, over 60% of which are singletons, and less than 25% rests with the top ten. The sample consisted of T cells from blood (PBMCs), unsorted or a sorted subset (not recorded which), taken before or after yellow fever vaccination (not recorded which). The receptors come from a female donor who received the yellow fever vaccine.

This chain's CDR3 is CASSQADSPLHF. CDR3 DNA: TGCGCCAGCAGCCAAGCCGATTCACCCCTCCACTTT. The chain links TRBV4-3 to TRBJ1-6; D remains unclear. The CDR3 is made up of 12 amino acids. V shed 1 base and J shed 8 bases, with 3 bases lying between them. Germline V gene sequence: CDR1 LGHNA, CDR2 YSLEER.

The chain joins TRBV7-9 to TRBJ2-1; 8 nucleotides agree with TRBD1. CDR3 length: 14 amino acids. CDR1 and CDR2 (germline): SEHNR, FQNEAQ (reference sequence). V dropped 10 bases and J dropped 3; count of bases not matched to a gene: 8. This chain's CDR3 is CAIPGQGSYNEQFF. CDR3 nucleotides: TGTGCCATCCCAGGACAGGGCAGCTACAATGAGCAGTTCTTC. Filled out from reference TRBV7-9 and TRBJ2-1, the complete variable domain reads DTGVSQNPRHKITKRGQNVTFRCDPISEHNRLYWYRQTLGQGPEFLTYFQNEAQLEKSRLLSDRFSAERPKGSFSTLEIQRTEQGDSAMYLCAIPGQGSYNEQFFGPGTRLTVL.

This rearrangement joins TRBV11-2 to TRBJ2-5, with D perhaps matching TRBD2 (5 bases). With 3 bases removed from V and 9 bases from J, the gap between germline ends came to 20 bases. The germline CDR1 and CDR2 sequences are SGHAT and FQNNGV. The CDR3 is made up of 15 amino acids. CDR3 DNA sequence: TGTGCCAGCAGCTTGGACTCCGTCTCACCGGTGGCCCAGTACTTC. Amino acid sequence: CASSLDSVSPVAQYF.

V and J are TRBV7-1 and TRBJ1-4, with 7 positions matching TRBD1. TRBV7-1 is assigned to the ORF class and has an uncertain function. CDR3 length: 16 residues. J lost 7 bases, V lost 5 bases, and 13 bases had no gene match. The CDR3 region has the DNA TGTGCCAGCAGCGCACAGGGGCTTTCCTCGAGTGAAAAACTGTTTTTT. The encoded protein is CASSAQGLSSSEKLFF.

There are a few counts of this clonotype. The chain employs TRBV10-1 and TRBJ1-2, with D possibly matching TRBD1 (6 bases). The germline V gene has CDR1 WNHNN and CDR2 SYGVQD (reference sequence). Trimming pared 5 bases from V and 1 base from J, leaving 8 bases between. The length of the CDR3 is 13 residues. DNA of the CDR3: TGCGCCAGCAGTCGGACAGTTAACTATGGCTACACCTTC. This translates into CASSRTVNYGYTF.

The chain is built from TRBV5-1 and TRBJ2-3; 9 bases fit TRBD2. The CDR3 covers 15 residues. Germline V lookup: CDR1 SGHRS, CDR2 YFSETQ. With 4 bases clipped from V and 3 bases from J, the junction kept 6 bases outside the gene matches. CDR3 sequence: CASSPLAGVTDTQYF. The CDR3 nucleotides are TGCGCCAGCAGCCCCTTAGCGGGGGTAACAGATACGCAGTATTTT.

The chain joins TRBV30 to TRBJ1-1; D perhaps matches TRBD1 (6 bases). Germline CDR1 is GTSNPN and CDR2 is SVGIG (reference sequence). Trimming took 2 bases from V and 1 from J, leaving 11 bases between them. The CDR3 runs to 14 residues. The CDR3 protein is CAWSTPTGNTEAFF. The CDR3 region has the DNA TGTGCCTGGAGTACCCCGACAGGGAACACTGAAGCTTTCTTT.

This rearrangement joins TRBV15 to TRBJ1-2; D is possibly TRBD1 (5 bases). The V end lost 0 bases, the J end lost 8 bases, and 19 bases lay between the germline ends. CDR1 and CDR2 (germline): LNHNV, YYDKDF (reference sequence). The CDR3 has 16 amino acids. The CDR3 DNA follows: TGTGCCACCAGCAGAGATAGAGGCGAGGGGTTCTCCGGCTACACCTTC. Translated: CATSRDRGEGFSGYTF. The full variable domain, rest sourced from reference TRBV15 and TRBJ1-2, is DAMVIQNPRYQVTQFGKPVTLSCSQTLNHNVMYWYQQKSSQAPKLLFHYYDKDFNNEADTPDNFQSRRPNTSFCFLDIRSPGLGDTAMYLCATSRDRGEGFSGYTFGSGTRLTVV.

This clonotype was observed a handful of times. This chain joins TRBV10-1 and TRBJ1-1; D not certain. V was cut by 6 bases and J by 0 bases, with 8 bases left in between. The germline gives CDR1 WNHNN, CDR2 SYGVQD (reference sequence). This CDR3 comprises 13 residues. The CDR3 loop reads CASRTELNTEAFF. The CDR3 nucleotides are TGCGCCAGCAGGACGGAACTGAACACTGAAGCTTTCTTT.

The V call is TRBV7-9, the J call TRBJ2-2, with 7 bases aligning to TRBD2. The CDR3 has 16 residues. CDR1 SEHNR and CDR2 FQNEAQ come from the germline V gene (reference sequence). The ends lost 5 bases at V and 2 bases at J; junction bases unmatched: 8. The CDR3 nucleotides are TGTGCCAGCAGCCCCGATGAGCGGGGTAACACCGGGGAGCTGTTTTTT. Amino acid sequence: CASSPDERGNTGELFF.

This clonotype was seen more than once but under ten times. This chain connects TRBV15 to TRBJ1-4, with 8 bases aligning to TRBD1. Germline CDR1 LNHNV, CDR2 YYDKDF (reference sequence). V lost 5 bases and J lost 7; bases outside the gene matches: 6. The CDR3 spans 14 residues. CDR3: CATSSDRVGEKLFF. CDR3 in DNA: TGTGCCACCAGCTCGGACAGGGTTGGTGAAAAACTGTTTTTT.

This chain links TRBV6-1 with TRBJ1-2; the D is unclear. Germline CDR1 and CDR2: MNHNS and SASEGT. V was trimmed by 6 bases and J by 0 bases, leaving 17 bases between them. The length of the CDR3 is 16 residues. CDR3 amino acids: CASRSLYTATNYGYTF. CDR3 in DNA: TGTGCCAGCAGATCCCTTTACACAGCTACTAACTATGGCTACACCTTC.

This clonotype was counted between two and nine times. In DNA, the CDR3 is TGTGCCAGCAGTTCCTACGACAGGGAAGCTTTCTTT. It yields the protein CASSSYDREAFF. V and J are TRBV6-5 and TRBJ1-1; a weak D match, TRBD1 (6 bases). The germline V gene encodes CDR1 MNHEY and CDR2 SVGAGI. The CDR3 sequence is 12 residues long. The ends were cut back, 4 bases at V and 8 bases at J, with 11 bases in the middle.

The J gene is TRBJ2-2, the V gene TRBV7-3; no firm D call. Germline V gene sequence: CDR1 SGHTA, CDR2 FQGTGA. This CDR3 is 12 amino acids long. V was cut by 5 bases and J by 3 bases, with 4 bases left in between. CDR3 coding DNA: TGTGCCAGCAGCATCTACACCGGGGAGCTGTTTTTT. This sequence encodes CASSIYTGELFF.